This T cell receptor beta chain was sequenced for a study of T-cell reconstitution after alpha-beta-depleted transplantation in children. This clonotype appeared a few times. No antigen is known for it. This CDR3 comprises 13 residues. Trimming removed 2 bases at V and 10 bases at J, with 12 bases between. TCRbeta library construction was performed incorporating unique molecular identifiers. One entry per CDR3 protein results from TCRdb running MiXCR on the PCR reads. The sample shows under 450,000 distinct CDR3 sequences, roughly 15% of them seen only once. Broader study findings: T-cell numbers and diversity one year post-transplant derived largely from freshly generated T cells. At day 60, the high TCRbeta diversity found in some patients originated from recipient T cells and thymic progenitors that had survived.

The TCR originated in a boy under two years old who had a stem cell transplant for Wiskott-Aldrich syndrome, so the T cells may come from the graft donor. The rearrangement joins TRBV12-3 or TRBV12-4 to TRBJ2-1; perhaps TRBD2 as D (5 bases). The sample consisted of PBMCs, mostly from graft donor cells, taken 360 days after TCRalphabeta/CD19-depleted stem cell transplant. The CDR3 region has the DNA TGTGCCAGCAGTTTAAGGGTCGGGAACGAGCAGTTCTTC. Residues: CASSLRVGNEQFF.